This T cell receptor (beta chain) was obtained from a study of shared clonotypes between healthy human individuals. About the research overall: Three plates were used per donor for CD4 naive, three for CD4 memory, two for CD8 naive and one for CD8 memory. Study-level points and caveats: Compared with memory subsets, naive subsets generally had larger estimated richness.

Each cell subset's genomic DNA was divided evenly among several immunoSEQ plates. Sequencing used immunoSEQ multiplex PCR; TCRdb keeps in-frame clones, though not all of them. The sample has around 1.9 million clones, 93% seen once. The CDR3 contains 16 residues. V trimming: 5 bases; J trimming: 6 bases; junction bases outside the gene matches: 8. Germline loops: CDR1 SGHAT, CDR2 FQNNGV. Naive CD8 isolation took CD45RO-negative cells positively selected for CCR7 and excluded terminally differentiated effector memory CD45RA+ cells. Notes on this clone: Its antigen is unknown.

The chain combines TRBV11-2 with TRBJ2-4; 12 bases match TRBD2. The specimen was naive CD8+ T cells from PBMCs. The sequence came from a man aged 18 to 29 in good health. Some clones in this sample may be carry-over from other donors' samples. The CDR3 region is CASSPRLAGDRNIQYF. The CDR3 region has the DNA TGTGCCAGCAGCCCCCGACTAGCGGGAGATAGAAACATTCAGTACTTC. The variable domain in full, completed from reference TRBV11-2 and TRBJ2-4, reads EAGVAQSPRYKIIEKRQSVAFWCNPISGHATLYWYQQILGQGPKLLIQFQNNGVVDDSQLPKDRFSAERLKGVDSTLKIQPAKLEDSAVYLCASSPRLAGDRNIQYFGAGTRLSVL.